The 19 T cell receptor beta chains listed next were all sequenced from one sample in a study of shared clonotypes between healthy human individuals. CD45RO-negative, CCR7-positively selected cells formed the naive CD8 fraction, excluding terminally differentiated effector memory CD45RA+ cells. Sequenced by immunoSEQ multiplex PCR; TCRdb stores in-frame clones only, minus some. The sample comprises around 2,000,000 clones, under 95% of which are singletons, and 1.7% rests with the top ten. Sequencing was carried out using naive CD8+ T cells from PBMCs. The receptors come from a man between 18 and 35 years old in good health. Some clones in this sample may be carry-over from other donors' samples.

This chain uses TRBV19 with TRBJ2-1; D not certain. Germline loops: CDR1 LNHDA, CDR2 SQIVND (reference sequence). V was clipped by 6 bases and J by 3 bases, with 9 bases between them. The CDR3 covers 13 residues. The CDR3 here is CASRRPNYNEQFF. For the CDR3, the DNA is TGTGCCAGTAGGAGGCCCAACTACAATGAGCAGTTCTTC.

This clone was detected only a few times. The V gene is TRBV7-2, the J gene TRBJ1-1; TRBD1 is a possible D gene (5 bases). The CDR3 is 16 residues long. V was pared by 4 bases and J by 3 bases, with 18 bases between. The germline V gene encodes CDR1 SGHTA and CDR2 FQGNSA. In DNA form, the CDR3 reads TGTGCCAGCAGCTCATCCTCCCGGGGGGTGCACACTGAAGCTTTCTTT. Residues: CASSSSSRGVHTEAFF.

J is TRBJ1-1 and V is TRBV28; 8 nucleotides match TRBD1. The CDR3 loop spans 16 amino acids. Germline trimming cut 5 bases from V and 5 bases from J; bases unmatched to any gene: 13. Germline V CDR1 and CDR2: MDHEN, SYDVKM. CDR3 protein: CASSALLTTGDTEAFF. The CDR3, as DNA: TGTGCCAGCAGTGCCCTCCTAACGACAGGGGATACTGAAGCTTTCTTT. Full variable domain (remainder filled in from reference TRBV28 and TRBJ1-1): DVKVTQSSRYLVKRTGEKVFLECVQDMDHENMFWYRQDPGLGLRLIYFSYDVKMKEKGDIPEGYSVSREKKERFSLILESASTNQTSMYLCASSALLTTGDTEAFFGQGTRLTVV.

The chain recombines TRBV7-3 with TRBJ2-1; D call uncertain. Trimming removed 2 bases from V and 4 bases from J, with 6 bases in between. Germline V gene data show CDR1 as SGHTA and CDR2 as FQGTGA. The CDR3 is 13 residues long. The CDR3 DNA follows: TGTGCCAGCAGCTTAGAGACTTACAATGAGCAGTTCTTC. It encodes CASSLETYNEQFF.

The chain recombines TRBV11-2 with TRBJ2-7; 7 positions agree with TRBD1. The germline V gene encodes CDR1 SGHAT and CDR2 FQNNGV. The V gene end was trimmed by 6 bases and the J gene end by 2 bases; junction bases not matched to a gene: 7. The CDR3 runs 14 residues. CDR3 sequence: CASRARGLTYEQYF. CDR3 sequence (DNA): TGTGCCAGCAGGGCGAGGGGGCTCACCTACGAGCAGTACTTC.

The chain couples TRBV4-3 to TRBJ2-1; perhaps TRBD2 as D (6 bases). CDR1 and CDR2 from the germline V gene are LGHNA and YSLEER. The CDR3 is 16 residues long. The V and J ends lost 1 base and 7 bases respectively, with 17 bases between them. The CDR3: CASSQGYAGIINEQFF. The CDR3 DNA reads as TGCGCCAGCAGCCAAGGCTACGCGGGGATTATAAATGAGCAGTTCTTC.

The chain combines TRBV4-3 with TRBJ2-7, with 7 bases fitting TRBD2. This CDR3 is built from 15 residues. Germline V gene sequence: CDR1 LGHNA, CDR2 YSLEER. Trimming removed 1 base from V and 5 bases from J; junction bases left unmatched: 8. The CDR3 coding sequence is TGCGCCAGCAGCCAAGTGTGGCTAGCGGACCACGAGCAGTACTTC. Its translation: CASSQVWLADHEQYF.

This sequence joins TRBV11-2 and TRBJ2-7; no clear D gene. Germline values: CDR1 SGHAT, CDR2 FQNNGV. CDR3 length: 13 amino acids. V lost 1 base and J lost 2, with 6 bases in between. The chain's CDR3 is CASSLAYTYEQYF. The CDR3 nucleotides are TGTGCCAGCAGCTTAGCATACACCTACGAGCAGTACTTC.

This clone showed up just a few times. The same CDR3 arises from other DNA sequences in this sample as well. The gene calls are TRBV27 and TRBJ2-1; D is undetermined. The CDR3 contains 12 residues. Per germline, CDR1 MNHEY and CDR2 SMNVEV (reference sequence). V lost 3 bases to trimming and J lost 5 bases, with 5 bases between them. The CDR3 DNA sequence: TGTGCCAGCAGTTTCCAAAACAATGAGCAGTTCTTC. Residues: CASSFQNNEQFF.

This sequence joins TRBV5-6 and TRBJ2-1, with TRBD2 matching 7 bases. V shed 4 bases and J 7 bases; nucleotides not matched to a gene: 8. The CDR3 is made up of 14 amino acids. Germline assignment: CDR1 SGHDT and CDR2 YYEEEE. Here the CDR3 reads CASSGSGMRNEQFF. The CDR3 DNA follows: TGTGCCAGCAGCGGAAGCGGGATGAGAAATGAGCAGTTCTTC.

The chain combines TRBV4-1 with TRBJ1-1, with D possibly being TRBD1 (6 bases). V lost 0 bases and J 6 bases, leaving 17 bases between the germline ends. Germline assignment: CDR1 MGHRA and CDR2 YSYEKL. CDR3 length: 16 residues. This CDR3 is CASSQERSRGFAEAFF. Here the CDR3 DNA reads TGCGCCAGCAGCCAAGAAAGATCTAGGGGGTTCGCTGAAGCTTTCTTT.

V usage is TRBV10-3 and J usage is TRBJ2-1; 8 bases fit TRBD1. After removal of 0 bases from V and 5 bases from J, the junction contained 9 bases not matched to a gene. The germline V gene has CDR1 ENHRY and CDR2 SYGVKD. This CDR3 comprises 17 residues. DNA for the CDR3: TGTGCCATCAGTGAGTCCAGGACAGGGAATTTTAACAATGAGCAGTTCTTC. It codes for CAISESRTGNFNNEQFF.

The chain recombines TRBV7-9 with TRBJ2-3; perhaps TRBD1 as D (5 bases). The ends were cut back, 1 base at V and 5 bases at J, with 13 bases in the middle. This CDR3 region has 15 residues. From germline, CDR1 is SEHNR and CDR2 FQNEAQ (reference sequence). The CDR3 loop is CASSLVAGRKDTQYF. The CDR3 nucleotides read TGTGCCAGCAGCTTAGTGGCAGGGCGGAAAGATACGCAGTATTTT. The complete variable domain, with remaining parts taken from reference TRBV7-9 and TRBJ2-3, reads DTGVSQNPRHKITKRGQNVTFRCDPISEHNRLYWYRQTLGQGPEFLTYFQNEAQLEKSRLLSDRFSAERPKGSFSTLEIQRTEQGDSAMYLCASSLVAGRKDTQYFGPGTRLTVL.

The chain is built from TRBV2 and TRBJ1-1; TRBD1 matches 8 bases. Per the germline V gene, CDR1 is SNHLY and CDR2 is FYNNEI. V dropped 8 bases and J dropped 5; count of bases not matched to a gene: 10. The CDR3 length is 14 residues. Here the CDR3 DNA reads TGTGCCAGCGGTTCTAACAGGGGGATTACTGAAGCTTTCTTT. The encoded protein is CASGSNRGITEAFF.

The chain uses TRBV7-9 and TRBJ2-7; weak D call: TRBD2 (6 bases). V lost 4 bases and J lost 7, with 23 bases in between. Germline CDR1 reads SEHNR; CDR2 reads FQNEAQ (reference sequence). The CDR3 has 16 amino acids. CDR3 in DNA: TGTGCCAGCAGCTCCGGGAGCCAGATCCACCCGTGGGAGCAGTACTTC. Translated, it gives CASSSGSQIHPWEQYF.

As for this clone: This sample also contains other DNA sequences that code for the same CDR3. The CDR3 DNA sequence: TGTGCCTGGAGGGGCTACAATGAGCAGTTCTTC. Translation: CAWRGYNEQFF. The chain carries TRBV30 and TRBJ2-1, with D unclear. Germline loops: CDR1 GTSNPN, CDR2 SVGIG (reference sequence). The CDR3 runs to 11 residues. The V end was cut by 3 bases, the J end by 3 bases, with 3 bases between.

V is TRBV15 and J is TRBJ1-3; D possibly corresponds to TRBD1 (5 bases). The V and J ends lost 8 bases and 9 bases respectively, with 11 bases between them. This CDR3 contains 11 residues. Germline V CDR1 and CDR2: LNHNV, YYDKDF (reference sequence). The CDR3 is CATREGSTIYF. Here the CDR3 DNA reads TGTGCCACCCGGGAGGGGAGCACCATATATTTT.

The rearrangement joins TRBV10-2 to TRBJ2-6; unclear D gene. Germline V gene lookup returns CDR1 WSHSY and CDR2 SAAADI. V was shortened by 2 bases and J by 4 bases, with 12 bases between the two germline ends. This CDR3 comprises 16 residues. CDR3 amino acids: CASSEIGLRGANVLTF. The DNA for the CDR3 is TGCGCCAGCAGTGAGATAGGCTTGCGCGGGGCCAACGTCCTGACTTTC.

The chain couples TRBV2 to TRBJ2-7, with D perhaps being TRBD1 or TRBD2 (5 bases each). Looked up from germline, CDR1 is SNHLY and CDR2 is FYNNEI. This CDR3 is built from 15 residues. V was trimmed by 6 bases and J by 0 bases, leaving 15 bases between them. This chain's CDR3 is CASRRWDPSSYEQYF. The CDR3 DNA reads as TGTGCCAGCAGGCGATGGGACCCGAGCTCCTACGAGCAGTACTTC.